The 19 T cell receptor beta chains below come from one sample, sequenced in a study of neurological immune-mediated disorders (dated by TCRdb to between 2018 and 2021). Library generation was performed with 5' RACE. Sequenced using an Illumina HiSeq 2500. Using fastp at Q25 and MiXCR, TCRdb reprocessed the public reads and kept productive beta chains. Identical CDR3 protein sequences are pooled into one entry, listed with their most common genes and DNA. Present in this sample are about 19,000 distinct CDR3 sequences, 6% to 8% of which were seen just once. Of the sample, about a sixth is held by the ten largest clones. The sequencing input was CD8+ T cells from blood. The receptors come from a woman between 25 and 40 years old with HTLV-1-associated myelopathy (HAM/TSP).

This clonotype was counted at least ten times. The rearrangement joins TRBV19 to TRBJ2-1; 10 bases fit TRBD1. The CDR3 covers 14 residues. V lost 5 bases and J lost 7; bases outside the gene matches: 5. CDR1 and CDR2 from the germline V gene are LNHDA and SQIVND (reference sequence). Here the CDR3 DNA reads TGTGCCAGTAGTGCCTGGACAGGGGGAAATGAGCAGTTCTTC. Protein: CASSAWTGGNEQFF.

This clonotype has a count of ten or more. DNA of the CDR3: TGTGCCAGCAGGCAGCAAACAGGGTCCTACGAGCAGTACTTC. It codes for CASRQQTGSYEQYF. The chain combines TRBV6-5 with TRBJ2-7, with D possibly being TRBD1 (6 bases). V was pared by 6 bases and J by 1 base, with 13 bases between. CDR3 size: 14 residues. CDR1 and CDR2 from the germline V gene are MNHEY and SVGAGI.

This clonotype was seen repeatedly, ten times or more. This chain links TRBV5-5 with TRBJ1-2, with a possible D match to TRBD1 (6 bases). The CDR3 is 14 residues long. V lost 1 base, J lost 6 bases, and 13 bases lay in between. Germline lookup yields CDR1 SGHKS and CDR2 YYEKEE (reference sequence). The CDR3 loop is CASSLRGGVDGYTF. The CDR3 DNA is TGTGCCAGCAGCTTGAGGGGGGGCGTTGATGGCTACACCTTC.

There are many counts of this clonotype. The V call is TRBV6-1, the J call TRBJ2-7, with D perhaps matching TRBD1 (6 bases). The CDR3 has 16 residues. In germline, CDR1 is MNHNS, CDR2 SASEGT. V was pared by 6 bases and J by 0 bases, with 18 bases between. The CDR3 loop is CASSVGQLKNSYEQYF. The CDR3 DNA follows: TGTGCCAGCAGCGTCGGACAGCTCAAAAACTCCTACGAGCAGTACTTC.

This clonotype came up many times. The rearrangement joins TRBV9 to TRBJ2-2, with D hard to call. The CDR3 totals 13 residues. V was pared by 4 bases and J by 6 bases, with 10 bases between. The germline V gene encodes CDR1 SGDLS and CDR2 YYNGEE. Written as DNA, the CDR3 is TGTGCCAGCAGCAACCAGTGGGCCGGGGAGCTGTTTTTT. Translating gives CASSNQWAGELFF.

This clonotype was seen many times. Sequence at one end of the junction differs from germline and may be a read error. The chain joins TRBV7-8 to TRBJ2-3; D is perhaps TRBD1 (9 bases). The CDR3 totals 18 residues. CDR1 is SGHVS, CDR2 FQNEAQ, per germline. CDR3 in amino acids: CASSSSMDRGLGVRGLNF. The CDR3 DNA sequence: TGTGCCAGCAGCTCGAGTATGGACAGGGGACTAGGAGTCCGCGGACTCAATTTT.

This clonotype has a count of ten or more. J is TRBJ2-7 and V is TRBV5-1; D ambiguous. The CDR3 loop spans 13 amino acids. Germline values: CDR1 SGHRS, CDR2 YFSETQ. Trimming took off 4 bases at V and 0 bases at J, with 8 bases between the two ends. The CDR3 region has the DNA TGCGCCAGCAGCCCGGACGTCTCCTACGAGCAGTACTTC. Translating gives CASSPDVSYEQYF.

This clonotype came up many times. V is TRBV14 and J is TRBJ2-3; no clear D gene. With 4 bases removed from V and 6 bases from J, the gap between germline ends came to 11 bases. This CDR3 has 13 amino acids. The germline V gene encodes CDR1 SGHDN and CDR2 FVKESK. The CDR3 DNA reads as TGTGCCAGCAGCCTCTACTTTGGGGATACGCAGTATTTT. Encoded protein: CASSLYFGDTQYF.

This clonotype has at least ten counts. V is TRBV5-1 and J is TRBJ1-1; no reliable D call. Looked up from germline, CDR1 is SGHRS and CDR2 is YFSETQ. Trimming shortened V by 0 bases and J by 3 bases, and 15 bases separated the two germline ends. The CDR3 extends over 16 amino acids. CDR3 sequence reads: CASSLGRVGWDTEAFF. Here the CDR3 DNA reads TGCGCCAGCAGCTTGGGGCGGGTCGGTTGGGACACTGAAGCTTTCTTT.

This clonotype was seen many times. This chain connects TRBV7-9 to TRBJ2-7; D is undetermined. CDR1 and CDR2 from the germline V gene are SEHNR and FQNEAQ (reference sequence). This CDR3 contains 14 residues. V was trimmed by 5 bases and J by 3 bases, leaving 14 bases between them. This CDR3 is CASSQIGFGYEQYF. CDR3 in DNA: TGTGCCAGCAGCCAAATAGGATTCGGCTACGAGCAGTACTTC.

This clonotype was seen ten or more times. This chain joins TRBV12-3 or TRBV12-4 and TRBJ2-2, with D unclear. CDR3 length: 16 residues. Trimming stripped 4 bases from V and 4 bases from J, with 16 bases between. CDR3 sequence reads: CASSSYNQDSTGELFF. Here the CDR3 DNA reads TGTGCCAGCAGTTCCTACAACCAGGATAGCACCGGGGAGCTGTTTTTT.

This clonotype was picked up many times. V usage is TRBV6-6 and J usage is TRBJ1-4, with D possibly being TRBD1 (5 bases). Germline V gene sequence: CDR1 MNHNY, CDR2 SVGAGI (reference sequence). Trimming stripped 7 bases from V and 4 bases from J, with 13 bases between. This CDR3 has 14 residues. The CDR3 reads CASTLGELNEKLFF. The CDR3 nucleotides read TGTGCCAGCACCCTGGGGGAACTTAATGAAAAACTGTTTTTT.

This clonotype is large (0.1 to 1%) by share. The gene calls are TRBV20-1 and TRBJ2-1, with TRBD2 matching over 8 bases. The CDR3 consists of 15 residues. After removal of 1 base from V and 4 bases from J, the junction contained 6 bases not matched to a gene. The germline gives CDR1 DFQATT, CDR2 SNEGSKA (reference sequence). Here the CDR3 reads CSARAYGGAYNEQFF. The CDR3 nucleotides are TGCAGTGCTAGAGCGTACGGGGGGGCTTACAATGAGCAGTTCTTC.

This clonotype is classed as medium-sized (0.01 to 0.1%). CDR3 in amino acids: CSAPDHQLGYNEQFF. In nucleotides, the CDR3 is TGCAGTGCTCCAGACCACCAACTCGGTTACAATGAGCAGTTCTTC. The chain uses TRBV20-1 and TRBJ2-1; no reliable D call. The CDR3 covers 15 residues. The germline CDR1 and CDR2 sequences are DFQATT and SNEGSKA (reference sequence). V gave up 5 bases and J gave up 4 bases, with 18 bases separating them.

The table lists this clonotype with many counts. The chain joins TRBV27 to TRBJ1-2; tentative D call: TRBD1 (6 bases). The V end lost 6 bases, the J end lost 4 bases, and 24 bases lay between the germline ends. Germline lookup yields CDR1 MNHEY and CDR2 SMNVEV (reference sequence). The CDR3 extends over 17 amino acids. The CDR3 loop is CASSPYLSGAKPYGYTF. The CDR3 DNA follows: TGTGCCAGCAGCCCATATCTCTCGGGGGCAAAACCCTATGGCTACACCTTC.

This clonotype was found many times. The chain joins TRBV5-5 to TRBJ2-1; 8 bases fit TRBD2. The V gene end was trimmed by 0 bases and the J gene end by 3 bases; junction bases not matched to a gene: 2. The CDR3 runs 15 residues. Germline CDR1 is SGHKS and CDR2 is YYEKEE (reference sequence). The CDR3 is CASSLELADYNEQFF. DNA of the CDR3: TGTGCCAGCAGCTTGGAACTAGCGGACTACAATGAGCAGTTCTTC.

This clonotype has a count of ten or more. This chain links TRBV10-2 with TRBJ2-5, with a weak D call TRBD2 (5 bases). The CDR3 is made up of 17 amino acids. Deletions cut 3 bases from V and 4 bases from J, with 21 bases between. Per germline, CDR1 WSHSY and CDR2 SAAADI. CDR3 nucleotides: TGCGCCAGCAGTGATGATGATGCGGTTCTAGCCCGAGAGACCCAGTACTTC. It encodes CASSDDDAVLARETQYF.

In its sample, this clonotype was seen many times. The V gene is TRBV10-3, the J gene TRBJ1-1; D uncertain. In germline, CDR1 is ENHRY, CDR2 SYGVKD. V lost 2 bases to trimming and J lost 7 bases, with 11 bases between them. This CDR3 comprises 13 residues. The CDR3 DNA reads TGTGCCATCAGTGAGGTCGAGGGTCGTGAAGCTTTCTTT. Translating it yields CAISEVEGREAFF.

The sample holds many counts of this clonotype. CDR3 sequence (DNA): TGTGCCAGCAGTTACTCAGGGATTAGCAATCAGCCCCAGCATTTT. Its translation is CASSYSGISNQPQHF. The chain couples TRBV6-6 to TRBJ1-5; no definite D call. Germline-derived CDR1 and CDR2 are MNHNY and SVGAGI (reference sequence). Trimming stripped 0 bases from V and 0 bases from J, with 6 bases between. This CDR3 contains 15 residues.